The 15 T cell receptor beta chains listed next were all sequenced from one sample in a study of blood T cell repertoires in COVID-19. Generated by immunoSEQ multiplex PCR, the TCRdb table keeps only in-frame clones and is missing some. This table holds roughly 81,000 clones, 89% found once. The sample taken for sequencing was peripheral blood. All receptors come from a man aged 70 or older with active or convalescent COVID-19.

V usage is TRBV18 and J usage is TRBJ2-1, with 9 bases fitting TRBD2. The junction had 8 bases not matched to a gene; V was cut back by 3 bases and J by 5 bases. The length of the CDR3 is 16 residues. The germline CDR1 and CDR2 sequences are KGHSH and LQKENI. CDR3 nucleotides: TGTGCCAGCTCACCCCCCGGTGCTAGCGGGGACAATGAGCAGTTCTTC. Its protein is CASSPPGASGDNEQFF. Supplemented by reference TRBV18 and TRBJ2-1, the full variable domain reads NAGVMQNPRHLVRRRGQEARLRCSPMKGHSHVYWYRQLPEEGLKFMVYLQKENIIDESGMPKERFSAEFPKEGPSILRIQQVVRGDSAAYFCASSPPGASGDNEQFFGPGTRLTVL.

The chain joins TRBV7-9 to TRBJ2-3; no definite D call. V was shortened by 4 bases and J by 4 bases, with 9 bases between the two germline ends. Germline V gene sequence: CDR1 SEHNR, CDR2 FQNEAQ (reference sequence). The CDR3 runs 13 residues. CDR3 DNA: TGTGCCAGCAGCTCGAGAGCTTCAGATACGCAGTATTTT. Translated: CASSSRASDTQYF.

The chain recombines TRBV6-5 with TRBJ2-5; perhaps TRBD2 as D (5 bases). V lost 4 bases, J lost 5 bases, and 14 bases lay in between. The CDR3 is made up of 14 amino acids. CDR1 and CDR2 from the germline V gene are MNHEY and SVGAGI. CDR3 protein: CASSWTGPGETQYF. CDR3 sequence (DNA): TGTGCCAGCAGTTGGACGGGCCCGGGGGAGACCCAGTACTTC.

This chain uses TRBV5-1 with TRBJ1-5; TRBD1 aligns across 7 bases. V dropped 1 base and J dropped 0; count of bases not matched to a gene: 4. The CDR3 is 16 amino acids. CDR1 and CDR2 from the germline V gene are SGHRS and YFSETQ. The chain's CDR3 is CASSLTGTDSNQPQHF. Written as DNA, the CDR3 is TGCGCCAGCAGCTTGACCGGGACAGATAGCAATCAGCCCCAGCATTTT.

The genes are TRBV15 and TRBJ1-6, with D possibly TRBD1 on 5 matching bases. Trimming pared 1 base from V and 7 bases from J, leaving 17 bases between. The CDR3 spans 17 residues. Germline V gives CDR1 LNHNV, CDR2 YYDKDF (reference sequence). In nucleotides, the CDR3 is TGTGCCACCAGCAGAGTCCCCTCGGCAGGGTTCAATTCACCCCTCCACTTT. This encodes CATSRVPSAGFNSPLHF.

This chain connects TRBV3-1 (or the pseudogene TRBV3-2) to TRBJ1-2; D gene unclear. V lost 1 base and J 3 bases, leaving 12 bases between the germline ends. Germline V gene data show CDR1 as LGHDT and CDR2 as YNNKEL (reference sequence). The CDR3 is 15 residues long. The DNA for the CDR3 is TGTGCCAGCAGCCAAGCGAGCACCCGTTACTATGGCTACACCTTC. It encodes CASSQASTRYYGYTF.

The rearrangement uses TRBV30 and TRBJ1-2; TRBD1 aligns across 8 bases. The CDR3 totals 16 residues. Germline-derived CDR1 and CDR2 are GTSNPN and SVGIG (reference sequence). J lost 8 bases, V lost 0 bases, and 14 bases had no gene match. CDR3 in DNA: TGTGCCTGGAGTGTACTCCAGGGGGCGGGGGTGAAAGGCTACACCTTC. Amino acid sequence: CAWSVLQGAGVKGYTF.

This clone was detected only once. CDR3 DNA sequence: TGTGCCAGCAGCTTATCATTAGCGGGGAATCGGGAGACCCAGTACTTC. Translated: CASSLSLAGNRETQYF. V gene TRBV13 combines with J gene TRBJ2-5; 8 bases match TRBD2. Germline V lookup: CDR1 PRHDT, CDR2 FYEKMQ (reference sequence). This CDR3 contains 16 residues. V was clipped by 2 bases and J by 5 bases; unmatched bases: 10.

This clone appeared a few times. Here the CDR3 reads CASSPPSGTGEEQFF. CDR3 DNA sequence: TGTGCCAGCAGCCCCCCGAGCGGGACAGGGGAAGAGCAGTTCTTC. The chain links TRBV9 to TRBJ2-1, with 10 nucleotides matching TRBD1. V lost 4 bases and J lost 10; bases outside the gene matches: 11. Germline CDR1 and CDR2: SGDLS and YYNGEE. The CDR3 loop spans 15 amino acids. The whole variable domain, remainder taken from reference TRBV9 and TRBJ2-1, is DSGVTQTPKHLITATGQRVTLRCSPRSGDLSVYWYQQSLDQGLQFLIQYYNGEERAKGNILERFSAQQFPDLHSELNLSSLELGDSALYFCASSPPSGTGEEQFFGPGTRLTVL.

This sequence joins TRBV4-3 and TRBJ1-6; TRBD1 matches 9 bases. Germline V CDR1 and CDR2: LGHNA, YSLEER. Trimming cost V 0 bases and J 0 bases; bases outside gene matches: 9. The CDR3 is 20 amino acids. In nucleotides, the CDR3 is TGCGCCAGCAGCCAAGATACTTTGGGACAGGGATTCTCCTATAATTCACCCCTCCACTTT. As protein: CASSQDTLGQGFSYNSPLHF.

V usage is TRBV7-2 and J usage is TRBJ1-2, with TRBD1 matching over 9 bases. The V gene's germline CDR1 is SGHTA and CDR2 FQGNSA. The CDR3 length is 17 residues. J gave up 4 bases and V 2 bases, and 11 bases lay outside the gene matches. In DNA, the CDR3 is TGTGCCAGCAGCTTACCTCGCGGGACAGGGCCGTCCTATGGCTACACCTTC. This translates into CASSLPRGTGPSYGYTF.

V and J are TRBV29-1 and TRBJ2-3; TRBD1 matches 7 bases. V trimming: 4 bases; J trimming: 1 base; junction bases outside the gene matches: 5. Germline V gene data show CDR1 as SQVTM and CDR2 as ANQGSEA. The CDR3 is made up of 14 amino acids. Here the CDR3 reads CSVGGTVRTDTQYF. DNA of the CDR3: TGCAGCGTTGGTGGGACAGTACGCACAGATACGCAGTATTTT.

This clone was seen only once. In nucleotides, the CDR3 is TGCAGCGTCCCTAGACAGGGGAACGAGCAGTTCTTC. Its protein product is CSVPRQGNEQFF. The chain combines TRBV29-1 with TRBJ2-1; TRBD1 agrees at 8 bases. The CDR3 spans 12 residues. The V segment lost 6 bases and the J segment 10 bases; nucleotides outside the gene matches: 8. CDR1 SQVTM and CDR2 ANQGSEA come from the germline V gene.

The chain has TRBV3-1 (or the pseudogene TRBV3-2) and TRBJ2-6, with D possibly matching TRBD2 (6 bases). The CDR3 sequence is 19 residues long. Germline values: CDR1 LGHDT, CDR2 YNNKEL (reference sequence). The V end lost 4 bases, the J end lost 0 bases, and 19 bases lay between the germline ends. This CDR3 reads CASSPLGGVGLSGANVLTF. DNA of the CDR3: TGTGCCAGCAGCCCCTTGGGGGGTGTCGGACTCTCTGGGGCCAACGTCCTGACTTTC.

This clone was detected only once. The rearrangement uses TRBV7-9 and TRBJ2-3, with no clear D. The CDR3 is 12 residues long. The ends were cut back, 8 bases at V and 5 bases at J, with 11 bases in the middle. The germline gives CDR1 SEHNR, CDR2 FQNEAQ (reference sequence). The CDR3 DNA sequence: TGTGCCAGCCTTCCCGGCGGAGATACGCAGTATTTT. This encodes CASLPGGDTQYF.